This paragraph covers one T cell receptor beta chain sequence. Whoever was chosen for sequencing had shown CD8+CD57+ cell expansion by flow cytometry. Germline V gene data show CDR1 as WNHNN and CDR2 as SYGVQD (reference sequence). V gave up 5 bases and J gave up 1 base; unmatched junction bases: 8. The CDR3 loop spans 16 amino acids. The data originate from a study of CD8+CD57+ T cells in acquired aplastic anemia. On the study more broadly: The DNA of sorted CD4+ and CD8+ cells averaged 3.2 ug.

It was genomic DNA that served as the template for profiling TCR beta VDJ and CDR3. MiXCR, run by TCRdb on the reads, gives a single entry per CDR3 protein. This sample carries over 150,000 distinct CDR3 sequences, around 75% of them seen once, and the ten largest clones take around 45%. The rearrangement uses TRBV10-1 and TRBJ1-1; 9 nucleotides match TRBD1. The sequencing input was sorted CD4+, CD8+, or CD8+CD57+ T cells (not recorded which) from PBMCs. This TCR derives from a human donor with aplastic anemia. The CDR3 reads CASSRDREGGNTEAFF. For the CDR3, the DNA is TGCGCCAGCAGTCGGGACAGGGAGGGAGGGAACACTGAAGCTTTCTTT.